One T cell receptor (beta chain) is described in this entry. The data were produced by immunoSEQ multiplex PCR, yet TCRdb's version contains in-frame clones alone and is incomplete. The data hold roughly 200,000 clones, with about 88% observed a single time. These data are taken from a study of blood T cell repertoires in COVID-19. Study-wide context: Italy, Spain and the United States were the sources of the convalescent and acute COVID-19 samples. T cells, B-cell-depleted T cells, or PBMCs provided the cDNA or gDNA that served as material.

CDR3 size: 16 residues. Trimming left V 1 base short and J 0 bases short, with 13 bases between. Sequences were obtained from peripheral blood. This receptor was obtained from a man aged 55 to 70 with acute or convalescent COVID-19. V gene TRBV5-3 combines with J gene TRBJ2-5; weak D call: TRBD2 (5 bases). TRBV5-3 carries the ORF label, with uncertain function. The DNA for the CDR3 is TGTGCCAGAAGCTTGACGGGGTGCCGCAACCAAGAGACCCAGTACTTC. The encoded protein is CARSLTGCRNQETQYF.